A selection of T cell receptor beta chains follows, all from one sample in a study of T cells in localized non-small cell lung cancer. Some clones are missing from TCRdb's copy, which holds only in-frame ones; the method was immunoSEQ multiplex PCR. The table lists around 45,000 clones, roughly nine tenths of them singletons, with 2.5% in the top ten. Material: PBMCs, obtained before any cancer treatment. These receptors all come from a man aged 35-69 years with stage II lung adenocarcinoma. Both conserved end residues are part of each CDR3. Fields, in order: J gene, V gene, D gene, clone size, CDR3 DNA, CDR3 protein. D genes are given only for firm matches. The size of a clone is reported for some rows only, either as once, few or many, or as a class for expanded clones.

TRBJ1-2 | TRBV28 | . | . | TGTGCCAGCAGTTCCCCAACAGGGACCTGGGGTGGCTACACCTTC | CASSSPTGTWGGYTF
TRBJ1-3 | TRBV5-1 | TRBD1 | few | TGCGCCAGCAGCTCTGGACAGGGTCTGGCTGGAAACACCATATATTTT | CASSSGQGLAGNTIYF
TRBJ1-2 | TRBV28 | . | . | TGTGCCAGCAGTTTATCAACTCAAAACTATGGCTACACCTTC | CASSLSTQNYGYTF
TRBJ2-5 | TRBV11-2 | TRBD1 | few | TGTGCCAGCAGCTCCTGGGACAGGGGGAGGCAAGAGACCCAGTACTTC | CASSSWDRGRQETQYF
TRBJ1-2 | TRBV7-9 | . | . | TGTGCCAGCAGCTCAACAGCCCTCTATGGCTACACCTTC | CASSSTALYGYTF
TRBJ1-6 | TRBV2 | . | few | TGTGCCAGCACCCTAACAGGGTCGGGGAATTCACCCCTCCACTTT | CASTLTGSGNSPLHF
TRBJ2-3 | TRBV5-4 | . | . | TGTGCCAGCAGCTTTGGGGGGGCCCGCACAGATACGCAGTATTTT | CASSFGGARTDTQYF
TRBJ2-3 | TRBV5-5 | . | few | TGTGCCAGCAGCTTGGACAGCACCCGCACAGATACGCAGTATTTT | CASSLDSTRTDTQYF
TRBJ2-5 | TRBV6-1 | . | . | TGTGCCAGCAGCTACCTGACCGGCCGGCAAGAGACCCAGTACTTC | CASSYLTGRQETQYF
TRBJ2-3 | TRBV27 | TRBD2 | . | TGTGCCAGCTCCCTCCCAGCGGGGGGAAAAGATACGCAGTATTTT | CASSLPAGGKDTQYF
TRBJ1-2 | TRBV7-2 | . | . | TGTGCCAGCAGCTTAGCGCTCCCAGGGGAATATGGCTACACCTTC | CASSLALPGEYGYTF
TRBJ2-3 | TRBV19 | . | . | TGTGCCACGTCTCGGACCAGCACAGATACGCAGTATTTT | CATSRTSTDTQYF
TRBJ1-6 | TRBV27 | . | . | TGTGCCAGCAGTTTTGGGGGGCCCGGGGTTAATTCACCCCTCCACTTT | CASSFGGPGVNSPLHF
TRBJ1-2 | TRBV6-1 | TRBD1 | . | TGTGCCAGCAGTGCCTACACCAGGGGGGGCTATGGCTACACCTTC | CASSAYTRGGYGYTF
TRBJ2-2 | TRBV11-3 | . | . | TGTGCCAGCAGCTCCTTTATGAACGGGGAGCTGTTTTTT | CASSSFMNGELFF
TRBJ1-5 | TRBV10-2 | . | . | TGCGCCAGCAGTGAGTCGAGGGGGGGTAATCTGCCCCAGCATTTT | CASSESRGGNLPQHF
TRBJ2-7 | TRBV7-8 | TRBD2 | . | TGTGCCAGCAGCTCGGGGACTAGCGGGGGGCGTCATAAGGAGCAGTACTTC | CASSSGTSGGRHKEQYF
TRBJ1-4 | TRBV5-3 | . | . | TGTGCCATCGCGGATATAAAAGACAGATCCTTTAATGAAAAACTGTTTTTT | CAIADIKDRSFNEKLFF
TRBJ2-2 | TRBV11-3 | . | . | TGTGCCAGCAGCTTAACGACGAACACCGGGGAGCTGTTTTTT | CASSLTTNTGELFF
TRBJ1-2 | TRBV5-6 | . | . | TGTGCCAGCACCGAAAGCTCAGGGGCGCTGGTCTATGGCTACACCTTC | CASTESSGALVYGYTF
TRBJ1-1 | TRBV9 | . | . | TGTGCCAGCAGCGTAGTGACAGCCCTGAACACTGAAGCTTTCTTT | CASSVVTALNTEAFF
TRBJ2-3 | TRBV7-3 | TRBD2 | . | TGTGCCAGCAGCCCGCAGGGGCTAGCGGGGATAGATACGCAGTATTTT | CASSPQGLAGIDTQYF
TRBJ2-5 | TRBV5-4 | . | . | TGTGCCAGCAGCTTGGCCTTTAGGAACAGGGAAGAGACCCAGTACTTC | CASSLAFRNREETQYF
TRBJ1-2 | TRBV6-6 | . | . | TGTGCCAGCAGTTTAACACAGGGTGGTTACTACACCTTC | CASSLTQGGYYTF
TRBJ2-3 | TRBV10-3 | . | . | TGTGCCATCAGCAAAAATAGCGGTAGCACAGATACGCAGTATTTT | CAISKNSGSTDTQYF
TRBJ1-4 | TRBV27 | TRBD1 | . | TGTGCCAGCAGTTTGACAGGGGCCGGAAAACTGTTTTTT | CASSLTGAGKLFF
TRBJ2-3 | TRBV5-8 | TRBD1 | . | TGTGCCAGCAGCTTACGGACAGGTAGCACAGATACGCAGTATTTT | CASSLRTGSTDTQYF
TRBJ2-3 | TRBV27 | TRBD2 | once | TGTGCCAGCAGTCCGCCAACTATATGGCGGGGGGACGGCACAGATACGCAGTATTTT | CASSPPTIWRGDGTDTQYF
TRBJ2-1 | TRBV11-3 | . | . | TGTGCCAGCAGCTTAGATCAAGCATACAATGAGCAGTTCTTC | CASSLDQAYNEQFF
TRBJ2-4 | TRBV5-4 | . | . | TGTGCCAGCAGCTTCCTGACCGCAGAACGTACCAAAAACATTCAGTACTTC | CASSFLTAERTKNIQYF
TRBJ1-5 | TRBV6-1 | TRBD1 | . | TGTGCCAGCAGTGTGGACAGGTGGAGCAATCAGCCCCAGCATTTT | CASSVDRWSNQPQHF
TRBJ2-7 | TRBV9 | . | . | TGTGCCAGCAGCGTAGCTGGAGCCTCCTACGAGCAGTACTTC | CASSVAGASYEQYF
TRBJ2-1 | TRBV30 | . | . | TGTGCCTGGAGTACGGGACACCTTGGGAATGAGCAGTTCTTC | CAWSTGHLGNEQFF
TRBJ1-5 | TRBV2 | TRBD1 | . | TGTGCCAGCAGGCTGGACAGGGAACAGCCCCAGCATTTT | CASRLDREQPQHF
TRBJ1-2 | TRBV6-1 | . | once | TGTGCCAGCACCCAAGGGGCTGAAGGAATATATGGCTACACCTTC | CASTQGAEGIYGYTF
TRBJ1-6 | TRBV9 | . | few | TGTGCCAGCAGCGTAGGGGACGCCTTCAATTCACCCCTCCACTTT | CASSVGDAFNSPLHF
TRBJ1-5 | TRBV19 | . | once | TGTGCCAGTAGTATGGGGTTGGGGGGGAATCAGCCCCAGCATTTT | CASSMGLGGNQPQHF
TRBJ2-1 | TRBV14 | TRBD2 | . | TGTGCCAGCAGCCAATTTTGGCTAGCGGGGGATGAGCAGTTCTTC | CASSQFWLAGDEQFF
TRBJ1-2 | TRBV9 | . | . | TGTGCCAGCCGCAGGGAGGATACCGTCAACTATGGCTACACCTTC | CASRREDTVNYGYTF
TRBJ2-1 | TRBV27 | . | . | TGTGCCAGCAGTTTAGGTAGCAGTATATACAATGAGCAGTTCTTC | CASSLGSSIYNEQFF